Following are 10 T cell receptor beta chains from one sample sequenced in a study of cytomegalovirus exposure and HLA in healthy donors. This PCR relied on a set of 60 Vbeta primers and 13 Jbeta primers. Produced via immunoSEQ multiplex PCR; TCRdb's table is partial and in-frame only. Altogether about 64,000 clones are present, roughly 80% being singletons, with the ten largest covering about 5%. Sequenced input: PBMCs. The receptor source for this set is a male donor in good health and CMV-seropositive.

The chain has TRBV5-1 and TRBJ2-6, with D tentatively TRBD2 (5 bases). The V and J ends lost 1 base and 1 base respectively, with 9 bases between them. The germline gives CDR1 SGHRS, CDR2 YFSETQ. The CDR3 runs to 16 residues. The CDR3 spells CASSLRGESGANVLTF. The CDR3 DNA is TGCGCCAGCAGCTTGCGGGGAGAATCTGGGGCCAACGTCCTGACTTTC.

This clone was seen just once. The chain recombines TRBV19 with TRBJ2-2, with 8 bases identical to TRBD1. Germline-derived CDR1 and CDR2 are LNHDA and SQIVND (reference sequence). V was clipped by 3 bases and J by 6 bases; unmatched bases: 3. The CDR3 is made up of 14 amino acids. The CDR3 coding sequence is TGTGCCAGTAGTATCACAGGGGGGTCCGGGGAGCTGTTTTTT. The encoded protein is CASSITGGSGELFF.

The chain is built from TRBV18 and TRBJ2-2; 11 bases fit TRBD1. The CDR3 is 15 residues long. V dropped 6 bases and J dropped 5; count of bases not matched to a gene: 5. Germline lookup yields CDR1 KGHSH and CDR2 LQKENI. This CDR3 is CASSWTGGWTGELFF. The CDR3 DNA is TGTGCCAGCTCGTGGACAGGGGGCTGGACCGGGGAGCTGTTTTTT.

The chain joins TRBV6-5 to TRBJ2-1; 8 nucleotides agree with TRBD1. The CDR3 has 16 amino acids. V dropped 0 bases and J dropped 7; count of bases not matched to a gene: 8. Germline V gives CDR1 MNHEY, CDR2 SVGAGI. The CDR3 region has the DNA TGTGCCAGCAGTTACTCGGGACAGGAAATTTTGAATGAGCAGTTCTTC. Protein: CASSYSGQEILNEQFF.

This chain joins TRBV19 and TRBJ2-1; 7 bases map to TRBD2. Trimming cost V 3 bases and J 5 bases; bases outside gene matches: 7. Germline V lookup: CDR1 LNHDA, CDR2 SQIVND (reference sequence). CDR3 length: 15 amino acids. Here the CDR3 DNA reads TGTGCCAGTAGTATCGTGCTAGCGGCCCACAATGAGCAGTTCTTC. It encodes CASSIVLAAHNEQFF.

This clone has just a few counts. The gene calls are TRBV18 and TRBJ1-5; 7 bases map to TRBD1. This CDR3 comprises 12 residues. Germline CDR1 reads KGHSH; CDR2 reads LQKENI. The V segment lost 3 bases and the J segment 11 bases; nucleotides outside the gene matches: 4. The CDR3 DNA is TGTGCCAGCTCACCTGAGACAGGGACCCAGCATTTT. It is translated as CASSPETGTQHF.

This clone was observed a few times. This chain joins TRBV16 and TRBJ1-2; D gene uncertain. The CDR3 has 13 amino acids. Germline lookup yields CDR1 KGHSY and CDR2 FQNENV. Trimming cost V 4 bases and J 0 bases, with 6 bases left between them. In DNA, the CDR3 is TGTGCCAGCAGCCCCCCGGCTAACTATGGCTACACCTTC. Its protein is CASSPPANYGYTF.

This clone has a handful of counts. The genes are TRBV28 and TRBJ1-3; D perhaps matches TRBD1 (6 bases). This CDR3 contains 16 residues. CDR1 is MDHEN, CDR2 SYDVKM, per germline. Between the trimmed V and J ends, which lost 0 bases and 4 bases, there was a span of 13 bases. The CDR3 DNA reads TGTGCCAGCAGTTTATGGAACAGGGTTAGCGGAAACACCATATATTTT. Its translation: CASSLWNRVSGNTIYF.

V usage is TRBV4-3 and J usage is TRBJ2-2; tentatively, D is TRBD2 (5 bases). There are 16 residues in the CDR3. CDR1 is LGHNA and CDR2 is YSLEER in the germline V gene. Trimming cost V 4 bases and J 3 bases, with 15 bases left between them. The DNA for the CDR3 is TGCGCCAGCAGCCGCTGGGGAGAGAGCGACACCGGGGAGCTGTTTTTT. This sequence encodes CASSRWGESDTGELFF.

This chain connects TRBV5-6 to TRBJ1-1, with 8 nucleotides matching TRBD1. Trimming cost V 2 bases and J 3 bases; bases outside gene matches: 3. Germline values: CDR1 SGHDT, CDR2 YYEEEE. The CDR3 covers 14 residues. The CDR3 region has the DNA TGTGCCAGCAGCTTACGGACAGGGTACACTGAAGCTTTCTTT. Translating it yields CASSLRTGYTEAFF.